The entry that follows covers one T cell receptor beta chain sequence. Sequencing ends 3 residues short of the CDR3 end; the germline J gene provides the rest. The data stem from a study of T cells in women clearing cervical HPV infection. The CDR3 length is 13 residues. Trimming took 5 bases from V and 3 from J, leaving 13 bases between them. Looked up from germline, CDR1 is GTSNPN and CDR2 is SVGIG (reference sequence). Produced via immunoSEQ multiplex PCR; TCRdb's table is partial and in-frame only. This listing includes 25,000 to 35,000 clones. The sample comprised blood buffy coat. The clonotype originates from a woman between 18 and 70 years old with a cervical HPV16 infection that either progressed to CIN3+ or cleared (not recorded which). The chain employs TRBV30 and TRBJ1-1, with a weak D call TRBD1 (5 bases). The sequenced CDR3 bases are TGTGCCTGGTACCAGGGTGGACACACTGAA. It encodes CAWYQGGHTE. The full CDR3 protein reads CAWYQGGHTEAFF. The whole variable domain, filled in from reference TRBV30 and TRBJ1-1, reads SQTIHQWPATLVQPVGSPLSLECTVEGTSNPNLYWYRQAAGRGLQLLFYSVGIGQISSEVPQNLSASRPQDRQFILSSKKLLLSDSGFYLCAWYQGGHTEAFFGQGTRLTVV.